A single sample is the source of the 28 T cell receptor beta chains below, sequenced in a study of blood T cell repertoires in COVID-19. The protocol was immunoSEQ multiplex PCR, while the TCRdb copy is restricted to in-frame clones and leaves out a portion. The data contain 200,000 or so clones, about 86% of them seen just once; the ten biggest clones take up 7% to 9%. The sequencing sample was made of PBMCs or T cells enriched from blood (not recorded which). These receptors all come from a middle-aged man who had recovered from COVID-19.

The gene calls are TRBV4-1 and TRBJ2-3, with TRBD2 matching 9 bases. In germline, CDR1 is MGHRA, CDR2 YSYEKL. This CDR3 comprises 16 residues. With 1 base clipped from V and 2 bases from J, the junction kept 4 bases outside the gene matches. The CDR3 sequence: CASSQATSGYTDTQYF. In DNA, the CDR3 is TGCGCCAGCAGCCAAGCGACTAGCGGATACACAGATACGCAGTATTTT.

CDR3 sequence reads: CASIEPAVGNTIYF. In DNA form, the CDR3 reads TGTGCCAGCATAGAACCCGCGGTGGGAAACACCATATATTTT. The V and J genes are TRBV28 and TRBJ1-3; D unresolved. V was shortened by 7 bases and J by 4 bases, with 14 bases between the two germline ends. CDR1 MDHEN and CDR2 SYDVKM come from the germline V gene. The CDR3 length is 14 residues.

The chain uses TRBV4-2 and TRBJ2-5; weak D call: TRBD2 (7 bases). The CDR3 sequence is 16 residues long. Germline lookup yields CDR1 LGHNA and CDR2 YNFKEQ. With 0 bases removed from V and 2 bases from J, the gap between germline ends came to 13 bases. In DNA form, the CDR3 reads TGTGCCAGCAGCCAAGATAACGGGGGGCCTCAAGAGACCCAGTACTTC. Protein sequence: CASSQDNGGPQETQYF.

V gene TRBV27 combines with J gene TRBJ1-5; D is perhaps TRBD1 (6 bases). Germline loops: CDR1 MNHEY, CDR2 SMNVEV (reference sequence). The CDR3 is 16 amino acids. The V end lost 3 bases, the J end lost 0 bases, and 12 bases lay between the germline ends. CDR3 sequence (DNA): TGTGCCAGCAGTTTGACAGGAGCGCTTAGCAATCAGCCCCAGCATTTT. Amino acids: CASSLTGALSNQPQHF.

The J gene is TRBJ2-4, the V gene TRBV7-5; the table assigns TRBD2, which was not confirmed against the DNA. TRBV7-5 is a documented pseudogene. The CDR3 runs to 17 residues. CDR3 protein: CARSLVSYGGAKNIQYF. The CDR3 DNA is TGTGCCAGAAGCTTAGTTAGTTATGGGGGGGCCAAAAACATTCAGTACTTC.

The gene calls are TRBV28 and TRBJ2-3, with TRBD2 identical over 11 bases. The CDR3 is 18 residues long. The ends lost 5 bases at V and 4 bases at J; junction bases unmatched: 14. Germline lookup yields CDR1 MDHEN and CDR2 SYDVKM. The CDR3 reads CASSPPSGGIFRADTQYF. CDR3 DNA sequence: TGTGCCAGCAGTCCCCCTAGCGGGGGGATTTTTAGGGCAGATACGCAGTATTTT.

This chain uses TRBV6-5 with TRBJ1-4; D perhaps matches TRBD1 (5 bases). Trimming stripped 7 bases from V and 7 bases from J, with 10 bases between. Germline values: CDR1 MNHEY, CDR2 SVGAGI. CDR3 length equals 12 residues. The CDR3 DNA follows: TGTGCCAGCACAGAGACAGCTGAAAAACTGTTTTTT. Translating it yields CASTETAEKLFF.

Worth noting for this clone: This specimen includes other DNA sequences encoding the same CDR3. The J gene is TRBJ2-7, the V gene TRBV5-1, with TRBD1 matching 9 bases. V lost 2 bases to trimming and J lost 2 bases; unmatched junction nucleotides: 2. The germline gives CDR1 SGHRS, CDR2 YFSETQ. CDR3 size: 14 residues. The CDR3 sequence is CASSFRQGAYEQYF. The CDR3, as DNA: TGCGCCAGCAGCTTTCGACAGGGGGCCTACGAGCAGTACTTC. Drawing the rest from reference TRBV5-1 and TRBJ2-7, the complete variable domain is KAGVTQTPRYLIKTRGQQVTLSCSPISGHRSVSWYQQTPGQGLQFLFEYFSETQRNKGNFPGRFSGRQFSNSRSEMNVSTLELGDSALYLCASSFRQGAYEQYFGPGTRLTVT.

The CDR3 here is CASSVHGGYEQYF. CDR3 nucleotide sequence: TGTGCCAGCAGTGTACATGGAGGGTACGAGCAGTACTTC. The chain uses TRBV28 and TRBJ2-7, with D perhaps matching TRBD2 (6 bases). CDR1 is MDHEN, CDR2 SYDVKM, per germline. The V and J ends lost 5 bases and 4 bases respectively, with 12 bases between them. This CDR3 is 13 amino acids long.

This clone was recorded once. The gene calls are TRBV15 and TRBJ2-1; TRBD2 is a possible D gene (7 bases). V was clipped by 0 bases and J by 8 bases, with 20 bases between them. Germline CDR1 reads LNHNV; CDR2 reads YYDKDF (reference sequence). The CDR3 is made up of 17 amino acids. CDR3 nucleotide sequence: TGTGCCACCAGCAGAGATATCAGGCTAGGGGGAGGGCATGAGCAGTTCTTC. Translation gives CATSRDIRLGGGHEQFF.

The rearrangement links TRBV6-6 to TRBJ1-3; no reliable D call. Per germline, CDR1 MNHNY and CDR2 SVGAGI (reference sequence). The CDR3 consists of 16 residues. The germline V and J ends were trimmed by 6 bases and 3 bases, with 18 bases remaining between them. In nucleotides, the CDR3 is TGTGCCAGCAGCCTTACTAATACATATGTTGGAAACACCATATATTTT. Translation: CASSLTNTYVGNTIYF.

The chain employs TRBV7-2 and TRBJ1-1; D remains ambiguous. The germline V gene encodes CDR1 SGHTA and CDR2 FQGNSA. The V end lost 2 bases, the J end lost 0 bases, and 7 bases lay between the germline ends. The CDR3 has 14 amino acids. The CDR3 region is CASSLQILNTEAFF. The CDR3 DNA reads TGTGCCAGCAGCTTACAGATATTGAACACTGAAGCTTTCTTT.

The chain recombines TRBV7-2 with TRBJ1-6; 7 nucleotides agree with TRBD1. CDR1 and CDR2 from the germline V gene are SGHTA and FQGNSA. The V gene end was trimmed by 5 bases and the J gene end by 10 bases; junction bases not matched to a gene: 14. The CDR3 totals 16 residues. The CDR3 sequence: CASSPPVGGLGSPLHF. Here the CDR3 DNA reads TGTGCCAGCAGCCCCCCCGTAGGGGGCTTAGGGTCACCCCTCCACTTT.

This chain joins TRBV24-1 and TRBJ2-7; D may be TRBD2 (5 bases). Germline CDR1 KGHDR, CDR2 SFDVKD. The V end was cut by 6 bases, the J end by 2 bases, with 13 bases between. The CDR3 contains 14 residues. CDR3 amino acids: CATSSGQYPYEQYF. CDR3 coding DNA: TGTGCCACCAGTAGCGGCCAGTATCCCTACGAGCAGTACTTC.

This clone occurred a few times. J is TRBJ1-4 and V is TRBV27; TRBD1 aligns across 9 bases. From germline, CDR1 is MNHEY and CDR2 SMNVEV (reference sequence). The CDR3 totals 15 residues. The junction had 4 bases not matched to a gene; V was cut back by 5 bases and J by 3 bases. The CDR3 region has the DNA TGTGCCAGCAGTGTGGACAGGGGAGCTAATGAAAAACTGTTTTTT. Translated, it gives CASSVDRGANEKLFF.

This chain joins TRBV7-9 and TRBJ1-1; the match to TRBD1 covers 7 bases. Germline CDR1 SEHNR, CDR2 FQNEAQ (reference sequence). The CDR3 is 15 amino acids. V lost 5 bases and J lost 1; bases outside the gene matches: 7. The CDR3 is CASSPPGQSNTEAFF. The CDR3 region has the DNA TGTGCCAGCAGCCCGCCGGGACAGTCGAACACTGAAGCTTTCTTT.

The chain employs TRBV7-5 and TRBJ2-7; TRBD1, as called in the table, went unchecked against the DNA. TRBV7-5 is classified as a pseudogene. The CDR3 loop spans 16 amino acids. DNA for the CDR3: TGTGCCAGAAGCCCTCCCCCGGGACAGGGCACGACCGAGCAGTACTTC. Translation: CARSPPPGQGTTEQYF.

The chain employs TRBV21-1 and TRBJ1-2; the table calls TRBD1, which could not be checked here. TRBV21-1 is flagged as a pseudogene. This CDR3 contains 14 residues. The CDR3 spells CASRFGQANYGYTF. CDR3 sequence (DNA): TGTGCCAGCAGGTTTGGACAGGCAAACTATGGCTACACCTTC.

The chain joins TRBV2 to TRBJ2-5, with 7 bases fitting TRBD2. CDR3 length: 13 residues. CDR1 is SNHLY and CDR2 is FYNNEI in the germline V gene. V dropped 6 bases and J dropped 5; count of bases not matched to a gene: 6. The CDR3 nucleotides read TGTGCCAGCAGGACGGGGGGAAGGGAGACCCAGTACTTC. Amino acid sequence: CASRTGGRETQYF.

The chain joins TRBV11-2 to TRBJ1-5; no definite D call. CDR1 and CDR2 from the germline V gene are SGHAT and FQNNGV. The CDR3 contains 14 residues. The V and J ends lost 3 bases and 7 bases respectively, with 13 bases between them. The CDR3: CASSLQGVEQPQHF. The DNA for the CDR3 is TGTGCCAGCAGCTTGCAAGGAGTGGAACAGCCCCAGCATTTT.

The chain recombines TRBV6-5 with TRBJ1-1; D perhaps matches TRBD1 (6 bases). The length of the CDR3 is 14 residues. V lost 6 bases and J lost 0, with 11 bases in between. Germline CDR1 reads MNHEY; CDR2 reads SVGAGI. CDR3 loop: CASSYTGMNTEAFF. The CDR3 DNA reads TGTGCCAGCAGCTACACAGGGATGAACACTGAAGCTTTCTTT.

This chain links TRBV29-1 with TRBJ1-1; D may be TRBD1 (5 bases). In germline, CDR1 is SQVTM, CDR2 ANQGSEA. Trimming took 6 bases from V and 11 from J, leaving 19 bases between them. The CDR3 covers 12 residues. DNA for the CDR3: TGCAGCGTCGGGGGAGGCGCTTCGCCGGCTTTCTTT. Encoded protein: CSVGGGASPAFF.

The chain combines TRBV7-8 with TRBJ1-3, with a tentative D call TRBD1 (5 bases). CDR1 SGHVS and CDR2 FQNEAQ come from the germline V gene. The CDR3 runs to 15 residues. V was shortened by 5 bases and J by 3 bases, with 14 bases between the two germline ends. The chain's CDR3 is CASSPAGGNGNTIYF. As DNA, the CDR3 is TGTGCCAGCAGCCCCGCGGGGGGAAATGGAAACACCATATATTTT.

The chain employs TRBV19 and TRBJ1-1; TRBD1 matches 9 bases. The trim removed 7 bases at V and 1 base at J, leaving 4 bases unmatched. CDR1 is LNHDA and CDR2 is SQIVND in the germline V gene (reference sequence). This CDR3 comprises 14 residues. The CDR3 is CASTTGQGNTEAFF. The CDR3 nucleotides are TGTGCCAGTACCACGGGACAGGGGAACACTGAAGCTTTCTTT.

This sequence joins TRBV4-3 and TRBJ2-2; 7 bases map to TRBD2. This CDR3 has 17 amino acids. Germline-derived CDR1 and CDR2 are LGHNA and YSLEER. The ends lost 0 bases at V and 6 bases at J; junction bases unmatched: 10. This CDR3 reads CASSQDVLRGVAGELFF. The CDR3 bases are TGCGCCAGCAGCCAAGACGTACTCCGGGGGGTGGCCGGGGAGCTGTTTTTT.

This clone was picked up a small number of times. The chain recombines TRBV7-9 with TRBJ2-1; no reliable D call. CDR1 SEHNR and CDR2 FQNEAQ come from the germline V gene (reference sequence). The CDR3 sequence is 14 residues long. V lost 2 bases and J lost 5, with 10 bases in between. DNA for the CDR3: TGTGCCAGCAGCTTAAACACCGTTAACAATGAGCAGTTCTTC. The encoded protein is CASSLNTVNNEQFF.

This clone showed up just once. The V call is TRBV28, the J call TRBJ1-1; D gene ambiguous. This CDR3 has 11 residues. CDR1 is MDHEN and CDR2 is SYDVKM in the germline V gene. Trimming removed 3 bases from V and 11 bases from J, with 10 bases in between. This CDR3 reads CASSLSAIAFF. The CDR3 DNA follows: TGTGCCAGCAGTTTGTCTGCTATCGCTTTCTTT.

The rearrangement links TRBV7-9 to TRBJ2-1, with a weak D call TRBD1 (6 bases). CDR3 size: 13 residues. Trimming stripped 8 bases from V and 9 bases from J, with 17 bases between. Germline assignment: CDR1 SEHNR and CDR2 FQNEAQ (reference sequence). This chain's CDR3 is CASGGQGRSEQFF. The CDR3 nucleotides are TGTGCCAGCGGGGGCCAGGGTAGGAGTGAGCAGTTCTTC.